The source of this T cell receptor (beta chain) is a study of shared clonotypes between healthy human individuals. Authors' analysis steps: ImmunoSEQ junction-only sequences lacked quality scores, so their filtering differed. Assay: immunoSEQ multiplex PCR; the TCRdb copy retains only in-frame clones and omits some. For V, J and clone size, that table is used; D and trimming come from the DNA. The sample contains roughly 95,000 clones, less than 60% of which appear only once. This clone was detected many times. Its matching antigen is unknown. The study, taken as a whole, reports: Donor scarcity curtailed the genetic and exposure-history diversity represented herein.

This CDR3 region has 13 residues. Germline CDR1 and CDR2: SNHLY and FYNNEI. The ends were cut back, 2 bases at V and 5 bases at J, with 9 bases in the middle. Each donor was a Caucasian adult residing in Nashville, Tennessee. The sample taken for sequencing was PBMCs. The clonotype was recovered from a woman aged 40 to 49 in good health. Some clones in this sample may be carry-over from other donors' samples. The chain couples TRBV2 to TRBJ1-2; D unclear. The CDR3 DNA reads TGTGCCAGCAGTGAATTCGGGGAGTATGGCTACACCTTC. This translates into CASSEFGEYGYTF.